The 27 T cell receptor beta chains in this list originate from one sample, sequenced in a study of T cells in Graves' hyperthyroidism and ophthalmopathy. The investigators amplified TCR beta CDR3 regions from RNA transcripts. A set of HTBI primers served as the primers for a first-round RT-PCR of the TCR CDR3. TCRdb recomputed calls from the multiplex PCR reads with MiXCR, one row per CDR3 protein. Seen here are some 690,000 distinct CDR3 sequences, around 16% observed once, and the top ten hold roughly a sixth. The sample consisted of blood. The origin of the receptors is a man in his fifties or sixties with Graves' hyperthyroidism.

This clonotype was counted between two and nine times. CDR3: CASSIGWTSGTDEQFF. CDR3 bases: TGTGCCAGTAGTATAGGGTGGACTAGCGGGACCGATGAGCAGTTCTTC. The rearrangement links TRBV19 to TRBJ2-1; 12 positions agree with TRBD2. Germline values: CDR1 LNHDA, CDR2 SQIVND (reference sequence). The CDR3 length is 16 residues. V trimming: 1 base; J trimming: 8 bases; junction bases outside the gene matches: 6. The full variable domain, with the rest looked up from reference TRBV19 and TRBJ2-1, is DGGITQSPKYLFRKEGQNVTLSCEQNLNHDAMYWYRQDPGQGLRLIYYSQIVNDFQKGDIAEGYSVSREKKESFPLTVTSAQKNPTAFYLCASSIGWTSGTDEQFFGPGTRLTVL.

The CDR3 DNA sequence: TGTGCCAGCAGTTACCGTGGGAGGGGAAACATTCAGTACTTC. Its translation: CASSYRGRGNIQYF. The chain has TRBV6-2 or TRBV6-3 and TRBJ2-4, with 7 bases aligning to TRBD2. Germline values: CDR1 MNHEY, CDR2 SVGEGT. The CDR3 totals 14 residues. J lost 6 bases, V lost 2 bases, and 4 bases had no gene match.

V usage is TRBV18 and J usage is TRBJ2-5; D uncertain. The germline gives CDR1 KGHSH, CDR2 LQKENI. V was pared by 6 bases and J by 2 bases, with 10 bases between. CDR3 length: 13 residues. The CDR3 spells CASSADQQETQYF. DNA for the CDR3: TGTGCCAGCTCCGCGGACCAGCAAGAGACCCAGTACTTC. Filled out from reference TRBV18 and TRBJ2-5, the complete variable domain reads NAGVMQNPRHLVRRRGQEARLRCSPMKGHSHVYWYRQLPEEGLKFMVYLQKENIIDESGMPKERFSAEFPKEGPSILRIQQVVRGDSAAYFCASSADQQETQYFGPGTRLLVL.

Details on this clonotype: Given the absence of the conserved phenylalanine or tryptophan at the CDR3 end, a read error is likely. The V and J genes are TRBV12-3 or TRBV12-4 and TRBJ2-7; 10 nucleotides align to TRBD2. V lost 7 bases, J lost 2 bases, and 8 bases stayed unmatched. The CDR3 is made up of 15 amino acids. As DNA, the CDR3 is TGTGCCAGCACTTCCGGGACTAGCGTCGCCTACGAGCAGTACCTC. It codes for CASTSGTSVAYEQYL.

The rearrangement uses TRBV7-9 and TRBJ1-5; a possible D gene is TRBD1 (6 bases). The length of the CDR3 is 16 residues. Trimming removed 5 bases from V and 0 bases from J, with 14 bases in between. CDR1 is SEHNR and CDR2 is FQNEAQ in the germline V gene (reference sequence). CDR3 sequence (DNA): TGTGCCAGCAGCACGGACAGAGACTTTAGCAATCAGCCCCAGCATTTT. It codes for CASSTDRDFSNQPQHF. Variable domain in full (rest from reference TRBV7-9 and TRBJ1-5): DTGVSQNPRHKITKRGQNVTFRCDPISEHNRLYWYRQTLGQGPEFLTYFQNEAQLEKSRLLSDRFSAERPKGSFSTLEIQRTEQGDSAMYLCASSTDRDFSNQPQHFGDGTRLSIL.

This clonotype was detected many times. The V and J genes are TRBV28 and TRBJ2-5; TRBD1 matches at 7 bases. From germline, CDR1 is MDHEN and CDR2 SYDVKM. The CDR3 consists of 14 residues. With V trimmed by 6 bases and J by 2 bases, 6 bases remained unmatched. In DNA, the CDR3 is TGTGCCAGCAGCCCAAGACAGGGACAAGAGACCCAGTACTTC. Translated, it gives CASSPRQGQETQYF.

This clonotype was recorded many times. This chain connects TRBV6-1 to TRBJ1-2; TRBD1 is a possible D gene (5 bases). The CDR3 consists of 14 residues. Germline V gene lookup returns CDR1 MNHNS and CDR2 SASEGT. Trimming pared 6 bases from V and 5 bases from J, leaving 16 bases between. The CDR3 nucleotides are TGTGCCAGCAGGCGAGGGGAGGGTTGGTATGGCTACACCTTC. Translated: CASRRGEGWYGYTF.

This clonotype was detected only a few times. This chain joins TRBV5-1 and TRBJ2-7; possible D gene TRBD2, 5 bases. The CDR3 spans 14 residues. Trimming cost V 0 bases and J 6 bases, with 13 bases left between them. Germline values: CDR1 SGHRS, CDR2 YFSETQ. This chain's CDR3 is CASSLAQRDIEQYF. CDR3 sequence (DNA): TGCGCCAGCAGCTTGGCGCAGAGGGATATCGAGCAGTACTTC.

About this clonotype itself: An end of the junction does not agree with germline; a read error may underlie this. The chain uses TRBV13 and TRBJ2-5; TRBD2 agrees at 11 bases. The CDR3 consists of 16 residues. CDR1 PRHDT and CDR2 FYEKMQ come from the germline V gene (reference sequence). The DNA for the CDR3 is TGCGCCAGCAGCTTGGTAGCGGGAGGGAACCAAGAGACCCAGTACTTC. Translation gives CASSLVAGGNQETQYF.

The chain joins TRBV4-3 to TRBJ1-4, with TRBD1 as a possible D gene (5 bases). Trimming cost V 1 base and J 5 bases, with 8 bases left between them. CDR3 length equals 14 residues. Germline V gives CDR1 LGHNA, CDR2 YSLEER. CDR3 nucleotide sequence: TGCGCCAGCAGCCAAGGACGGGGCAATGAAAAACTGTTTTTT. Protein: CASSQGRGNEKLFF.

This clonotype was detected many times. The chain recombines TRBV2 with TRBJ2-4; D is unclear. In germline, CDR1 is SNHLY, CDR2 FYNNEI. Trimming stripped 4 bases from V and 8 bases from J, with 15 bases between. The CDR3 sequence is 14 residues long. The CDR3 DNA reads TGTGCCAGCAGTGCCGACCCCAACTATGACATTCAGTACTTC. Its protein is CASSADPNYDIQYF.

In this sample, this clonotype turned up many times. CDR3 loop: CASSGVSLDQPQHF. In nucleotides, the CDR3 is TGTGCCAGCAGTGGGGTGAGTTTAGATCAGCCCCAGCATTTT. The chain uses TRBV2 and TRBJ1-5, with D hard to call. The germline V and J ends were trimmed by 4 bases and 5 bases, with 12 bases remaining between them. CDR3 length: 14 residues. Germline V lookup: CDR1 SNHLY, CDR2 FYNNEI.

Only a few counts were recorded for this clonotype. A much bigger clone sits one base away, suggesting this may be a read error. This chain links TRBV12-3 or TRBV12-4 with TRBJ2-2, with TRBD1 as a possible D gene (5 bases). This CDR3 region has 14 residues. In DNA form, the CDR3 reads TGTACCAGCAGTTTGAACAGGTTCATTGGGGAGCTGTTTTTT. Its protein is CTSSLNRFIGELFF.

This clonotype was recorded many times. V and J are TRBV3-1 and TRBJ2-7, with D perhaps TRBD1 or TRBD2 (6 bases each). Germline CDR1 reads LGHDT; CDR2 reads YNNKEL (reference sequence). Trimming removed 1 base at V and 1 base at J, with 11 bases between. This CDR3 is built from 15 residues. The CDR3 reads CASSQGQGRSYEQYF. The DNA for the CDR3 is TGTGCCAGCAGCCAAGGTCAGGGGAGGTCCTACGAGCAGTACTTC.

This clonotype was seen repeatedly, ten times or more. This sequence joins TRBV12-3 or TRBV12-4 and TRBJ2-3; no reliable D call. CDR3 length: 15 residues. Trimming left V 1 base short and J 2 bases short, with 10 bases between. The CDR3 DNA sequence: TGTGCCAGCAGTTTAGACGGACGGAACACAGATACGCAGTATTTT. It codes for CASSLDGRNTDTQYF.

Concerning this clonotype: One junction end does not reproduce the germline sequence, and a read error may be involved. The V and J genes are TRBV12-3 or TRBV12-4 and TRBJ1-5, with TRBD1 identical over 7 bases. This CDR3 has 15 residues. In DNA form, the CDR3 reads TGTGCCAGCAGTTCAAAAACAGGGGAGGCTCAGCCCCAGCGTTTT. Translating it yields CASSSKTGEAQPQRF.

Remarks on this clonotype: The junction departs from the called germline gene at one end, perhaps through a read error. The chain combines TRBV20-1 with TRBJ2-1; no clear D. Germline CDR1 reads DFQATT; CDR2 reads SNEGSKA (reference sequence). CDR3 size: 13 residues. The CDR3 reads CSAGEGSYNEQFF. As DNA, the CDR3 is TGCAGTGCTGGAGAAGGTTCATACAATGAGCAGTTCTTC.

This clonotype was detected ten times or more. The J gene is TRBJ2-7, the V gene TRBV10-3; 11 nucleotides align to TRBD1. The CDR3 loop spans 14 amino acids. The J segment lost 3 bases and the V segment lost 6 bases, leaving 4 bases of the junction unmatched. Germline CDR1 reads ENHRY; CDR2 reads SYGVKD. CDR3 in amino acids: CAISRGQGVYEQYF. CDR3 bases: TGTGCCATCAGCCGGGGACAGGGGGTCTACGAGCAGTACTTC.

This clonotype appeared once. The chain carries TRBV5-1 and TRBJ2-3; 7 nucleotides agree with TRBD1. The CDR3 loop spans 16 amino acids. Germline values: CDR1 SGHRS, CDR2 YFSETQ. The V and J ends lost 3 bases and 2 bases, in that order; junction bases with no gene match: 9. The CDR3 sequence is CASSSRQGFITDTQYF. The CDR3 DNA sequence: TGCGCCAGCAGCTCACGACAGGGATTTATCACAGATACGCAGTATTTT.

The sample holds many counts of this clonotype. The chain employs TRBV28 and TRBJ2-1; 9 nucleotides line up with TRBD2. This CDR3 spans 15 amino acids. The germline V gene has CDR1 MDHEN and CDR2 SYDVKM. The ends lost 6 bases at V and 8 bases at J; junction bases unmatched: 11. As DNA, the CDR3 is TGTGCCAGCAGCGTGGCGGGACTAGCTTCATATGAGCAGTTCTTC. Protein: CASSVAGLASYEQFF.

This clonotype was detected ten times or more. The genes are TRBV29-1 and TRBJ2-2; 11 bases line up with TRBD2. V gave up 3 bases and J gave up 6 bases; unmatched junction bases: 0. This CDR3 has 13 amino acids. CDR1 and CDR2 from the germline V gene are SQVTM and ANQGSEA. The CDR3 nucleotides are TGCAGCGTTGATAGCGGGAGGGCCGGGGAGCTGTTTTTT. The encoded protein is CSVDSGRAGELFF.

Many counts were recorded for this clonotype. This chain uses TRBV10-1 with TRBJ1-1, with D maybe TRBD1 (5 bases). CDR3 length equals 16 residues. Trimming cost V 4 bases and J 1 base, with 16 bases left between them. CDR1 is WNHNN, CDR2 SYGVQD, per germline (reference sequence). The CDR3 DNA follows: TGCGCCAGCAGTGCTTCTTCCAGGGCCGAGAACACTGAAGCTTTCTTT. Translated, it gives CASSASSRAENTEAFF.

CDR3: CATSRDTSGRTGYYNEQFF. CDR3 nucleotides: TGTGCCACCAGCAGAGATACTAGCGGGAGGACTGGTTACTACAATGAGCAGTTCTTC. The rearrangement uses TRBV15 and TRBJ2-1, with TRBD2 matching 12 bases. Losses at the gene ends were 0 bases for V and 3 bases for J; bases not matched to a gene: 9. The CDR3 is 19 amino acids. Germline V gene sequence: CDR1 LNHNV, CDR2 YYDKDF (reference sequence).

As DNA, the CDR3 is TGTGCCATCAGTGAGTATACTAGCCTCGACAATGAGCAGTTCTTC. Protein sequence: CAISEYTSLDNEQFF. This rearrangement joins TRBV10-3 to TRBJ2-1; D might be TRBD2 (6 bases). The CDR3 contains 15 residues. V was trimmed by 1 base and J by 5 bases, leaving 12 bases between them. Germline assignment: CDR1 ENHRY and CDR2 SYGVKD.

The chain joins TRBV5-1 to TRBJ2-7; the D call may be TRBD1 or TRBD2 (7 bases each). Germline loops: CDR1 SGHRS, CDR2 YFSETQ. This CDR3 has 15 residues. The V end was cut by 6 bases, the J end by 6 bases, with 22 bases between. The CDR3 here is CASTLRGGGRLEQYF. CDR3 nucleotides: TGCGCCAGCACCCTCAGGGGGGGAGGGCGTCTCGAGCAGTACTTC.

V and J are TRBV4-3 and TRBJ2-1; 14 bases fit TRBD2. Germline-derived CDR1 and CDR2 are LGHNA and YSLEER. This CDR3 is built from 17 residues. V was clipped by 3 bases and J by 8 bases; unmatched bases: 9. CDR3 sequence: CASSQGTSGRVVHEQFF. CDR3 DNA: TGCGCCAGCAGCCAGGGGACTAGCGGGAGAGTTGTCCATGAGCAGTTCTTC.

This clonotype has at least ten counts. V gene TRBV30 combines with J gene TRBJ1-1; D is uncertain. The V gene lost 5 bases and the J gene lost 5 bases, with 3 bases spanning the gap. This CDR3 is built from 9 residues. CDR1 GTSNPN and CDR2 SVGIG come from the germline V gene (reference sequence). The CDR3 loop is CAWGTEAFF. In DNA form, the CDR3 reads TGTGCCTGGGGAACTGAAGCTTTCTTT.